These 32 T cell receptor beta chains share one sample of origin, sequenced in a study of T cell changes during pregnancy in multiple sclerosis. TCRdb's copy holds only in-frame clones and misses some; the assay was immunoSEQ multiplex PCR. The sample yields about 21,000 clones, 70% to 90% seen once. The specimen was CD8+ T cells from peripheral blood mononuclear cells, collected after pregnancy. The receptors derive from a female donor in good health, enrolled as a control in a pregnancy study.

This sequence joins TRBV5-6 and TRBJ2-2, with 10 bases lining up with TRBD2. Germline CDR1 SGHDT, CDR2 YYEEEE. V lost 4 bases to trimming and J lost 6 bases; unmatched junction nucleotides: 12. The CDR3 is made up of 17 amino acids. The CDR3 spells CASSPTLIGTSAGELFF. The CDR3 region has the DNA TGTGCCAGCAGCCCAACATTGATCGGGACTAGCGCCGGGGAGCTGTTTTTT.

This chain joins TRBV6-5 and TRBJ2-7; 10 nucleotides match TRBD1. Trimming removed 2 bases from V and 2 bases from J; junction bases left unmatched: 3. The CDR3 has 15 residues. Germline assignment: CDR1 MNHEY and CDR2 SVGAGI. The CDR3 coding sequence is TGTGCCAGCAGTTACGGGACAGGGGATACCTACGAGCAGTACTTC. Its translation: CASSYGTGDTYEQYF.

The rearrangement links TRBV7-8 to TRBJ1-5; tentatively, D is TRBD1 (6 bases). Trimming left V 2 bases short and J 0 bases short, with 8 bases between. The germline gives CDR1 SGHVS, CDR2 FQNEAQ. CDR3 length equals 15 residues. CDR3 coding DNA: TGTGCCAGCAGCTTATGGGGGCTTAGCAATCAGCCCCAGCATTTT. Its protein product is CASSLWGLSNQPQHF.

The gene calls are TRBV4-3 and TRBJ2-1; 13 nucleotides agree with TRBD2. V shed 0 bases, J shed 2 bases, and the junction held 7 bases outside the gene matches. Germline-derived CDR1 and CDR2 are LGHNA and YSLEER. The CDR3 length is 19 residues. The CDR3 region has the DNA TGCGCCAGCAGCCAAGATGGGACCGGGACTAGCGGGACCTACAATGAGCAGTTCTTC. Encoded protein: CASSQDGTGTSGTYNEQFF.

The chain joins TRBV16 to TRBJ1-1; no reliable D call. Germline loops: CDR1 KGHSY, CDR2 FQNENV. The CDR3 has 13 residues. Trimming removed 1 base at V and 1 base at J, with 4 bases between. Here the CDR3 reads CASSQFRNTEAFF. CDR3 in DNA: TGTGCCAGCAGCCAATTTAGGAACACTGAAGCTTTCTTT. Full variable domain (remainder filled in from reference TRBV16 and TRBJ1-1): GEEVAQTPKHLVRGEGQKAKLYCAPIKGHSYVFWYQQVLKNEFKFLISFQNENVFDETGMPKERFSAKCLPNSPCSLEIQATKLEDSAVYFCASSQFRNTEAFFGQGTRLTVV.

This chain links TRBV7-8 with TRBJ1-3, with D possibly being TRBD1 (6 bases). Trimming stripped 1 base from V and 0 bases from J, with 16 bases between. The CDR3 runs 18 residues. CDR1 is SGHVS, CDR2 FQNEAQ, per germline. CDR3 nucleotides: TGTGCCAGCAGCTTAGTTTGGGGGCAGGCGAGCTCTGGAAACACCATATATTTT. Its translation: CASSLVWGQASSGNTIYF.

This chain joins TRBV7-9 and TRBJ1-5; tentative D call: TRBD1 (6 bases). V shed 5 bases and J shed 5 bases, with 16 bases lying between them. Germline CDR1 and CDR2: SEHNR and FQNEAQ (reference sequence). This CDR3 region has 15 residues. CDR3 sequence (DNA): TGTGCCAGCAGCCCCCCCACAGGGAAGGATCAGCCCCAGCATTTT. It encodes CASSPPTGKDQPQHF. Filled out from reference TRBV7-9 and TRBJ1-5, the complete variable domain reads DTGVSQNPRHKITKRGQNVTFRCDPISEHNRLYWYRQTLGQGPEFLTYFQNEAQLEKSRLLSDRFSAERPKGSFSTLEIQRTEQGDSAMYLCASSPPTGKDQPQHFGDGTRLSIL.

This chain uses TRBV13 with TRBJ2-5, with 10 bases lining up with TRBD2. This CDR3 comprises 16 residues. CDR1 and CDR2 (germline): PRHDT, FYEKMQ (reference sequence). The V segment lost 0 bases and the J segment 5 bases; nucleotides outside the gene matches: 6. The CDR3 DNA reads as TGTGCCAGCAGCTTAGGGCTAGCGGGGGCGGGGGAGACCCAGTACTTC. Translated: CASSLGLAGAGETQYF.

This chain connects TRBV27 to TRBJ2-2, with D possibly being TRBD1 (5 bases). Germline V gene sequence: CDR1 MNHEY, CDR2 SMNVEV (reference sequence). This CDR3 contains 16 residues. With 3 bases removed from V and 3 bases from J, the gap between germline ends came to 14 bases. The chain's CDR3 is CASSFLQGGDTGELFF. The CDR3 DNA follows: TGTGCCAGCAGTTTTCTCCAGGGTGGGGACACCGGGGAGCTGTTTTTT.

The genes are TRBV7-9 and TRBJ2-7, with a tentative D call TRBD1 (6 bases). Germline V gene sequence: CDR1 SEHNR, CDR2 FQNEAQ (reference sequence). The length of the CDR3 is 14 residues. Trimming left V 5 bases short and J 3 bases short, with 14 bases between. CDR3 DNA sequence: TGTGCCAGCAGCGAACAGGGACCCAACTACGAGCAGTACTTC. Translation gives CASSEQGPNYEQYF.

The rearrangement uses TRBV2 and TRBJ2-1; 12 positions agree with TRBD1. Germline V CDR1 and CDR2: SNHLY, FYNNEI. Unmatched junction bases numbered 6, after V lost 2 bases and J lost 7 bases. CDR3 length equals 16 residues. CDR3 sequence reads: CASSESGDRGPNEQFF. Here the CDR3 DNA reads TGTGCCAGCAGTGAATCTGGGGACAGGGGGCCGAATGAGCAGTTCTTC.

The chain uses TRBV5-1 and TRBJ2-1, with D perhaps matching TRBD1 (5 bases). This CDR3 is 13 amino acids long. Trimming removed 6 bases from V and 4 bases from J, with 11 bases in between. Germline CDR1 reads SGHRS; CDR2 reads YFSETQ. The CDR3 nucleotides read TGCGCCAGCACCATGGACACATACAATGAGCAGTTCTTC. Translating it yields CASTMDTYNEQFF.

The chain combines TRBV30 with TRBJ1-1; D is perhaps TRBD1 (5 bases). Germline V gene data show CDR1 as GTSNPN and CDR2 as SVGIG (reference sequence). The CDR3 is made up of 11 amino acids. V was trimmed by 7 bases and J by 5 bases, leaving 11 bases between them. CDR3 nucleotide sequence: TGTGCCTCAGCGGGGCCTACTGAAGCTTTCTTT. As protein: CASAGPTEAFF.

This clone was counted a few times. This rearrangement joins TRBV5-1 to TRBJ2-1; TRBD2 matches at 7 bases. The CDR3 spans 14 residues. CDR1 SGHRS and CDR2 YFSETQ come from the germline V gene. Trimming cost V 4 bases and J 6 bases; bases outside gene matches: 7. This chain's CDR3 is CASSERDEGNEQFF. The CDR3 DNA is TGCGCCAGCAGCGAGCGGGATGAGGGCAATGAGCAGTTCTTC.

J is TRBJ2-4 and V is TRBV2, with TRBD2 matching over 8 bases. The trim removed 6 bases at V and 1 base at J, leaving 5 bases unmatched. CDR3 size: 15 residues. Germline V lookup: CDR1 SNHLY, CDR2 FYNNEI. The CDR3, as DNA: TGTGCCAGCAGGCTAGCGGGTGGGGCCAAAAACATTCAGTACTTC. It yields the protein CASRLAGGAKNIQYF. Full variable domain (remainder filled in from reference TRBV2 and TRBJ2-4): EPEVTQTPSHQVTQMGQEVILRCVPISNHLYFYWYRQILGQKVEFLVSFYNNEISEKSEIFDDQFSVERPDGSNFTLKIRSTKLEDSAMYFCASRLAGGAKNIQYFGAGTRLSVL.

This chain links TRBV6-1 with TRBJ1-5; 12 positions match TRBD1. Germline V gene sequence: CDR1 MNHNS, CDR2 SASEGT. The CDR3 has 15 residues. Trimming at V came to 10 bases and at J to 7 bases, leaving 11 bases not matched to a gene. CDR3 protein: CATGTGTGGGQPQHF. The CDR3 coding sequence is TGTGCCACTGGAACCGGGACAGGGGGCGGACAGCCCCAGCATTTT.

The CDR3 sequence: CASSQDRGTAAYEQYF. The DNA of the CDR3 is TGTGCCAGCAGCCAGGACCGGGGGACCGCAGCCTACGAGCAGTACTTC. The gene calls are TRBV4-2 and TRBJ2-7, with a weak D call TRBD2 (6 bases). Trimming took 3 bases from V and 2 from J, leaving 17 bases between them. The CDR3 covers 16 residues. Germline CDR1 and CDR2: LGHNA and YNFKEQ.

The chain uses TRBV6-5 and TRBJ1-1; D unclear. CDR1 and CDR2 from the germline V gene are MNHEY and SVGAGI. V was clipped by 8 bases and J by 5 bases, with 12 bases between them. This CDR3 comprises 12 residues. For the CDR3, the DNA is TGTGCCAGCTTTCTCCCCGGGACTGAAGCTTTCTTT. Translated: CASFLPGTEAFF.

The chain carries TRBV19 and TRBJ2-1; D possibly corresponds to TRBD2 (6 bases). The CDR3 covers 16 residues. The V end was cut by 1 base, the J end by 5 bases, with 15 bases between. The germline V gene encodes CDR1 LNHDA and CDR2 SQIVND (reference sequence). CDR3 nucleotide sequence: TGTGCCAGTAGTATAGTTCCGGTTAGCGGCGACAATGAGCAGTTCTTC. Amino acids: CASSIVPVSGDNEQFF.

The CDR3 sequence: CASSLSFGQGAIGEQFF. For the CDR3, the DNA is TGTGCCAGCAGTTTATCGTTTGGACAGGGGGCGATCGGGGAGCAGTTCTTC. J is TRBJ2-1 and V is TRBV27; TRBD1 agrees at 11 bases. The CDR3 has 17 residues. V lost 0 bases, J lost 10 bases, and 11 bases stayed unmatched. Germline V gives CDR1 MNHEY, CDR2 SMNVEV (reference sequence).

The chain joins TRBV27 to TRBJ2-1; the D is unclear. V was cut by 6 bases and J by 9 bases, with 9 bases left in between. This CDR3 comprises 11 residues. Germline lookup yields CDR1 MNHEY and CDR2 SMNVEV (reference sequence). The CDR3 spells CASSETGEQFF. The CDR3 bases are TGTGCCAGCAGCGAAACGGGTGAGCAGTTCTTC.

The V and J genes are TRBV27 and TRBJ1-1, with a possible D match to TRBD1 (6 bases). V dropped 0 bases and J dropped 4 bases, with 12 bases sitting between them. The germline V gene encodes CDR1 MNHEY and CDR2 SMNVEV (reference sequence). This CDR3 region has 15 residues. The DNA for the CDR3 is TGTGCCAGCAGTTTATCCGCGGGGGCAGGCACTGAAGCTTTCTTT. It translates to CASSLSAGAGTEAFF.

This clone was found once. CDR3 DNA: TGTGCCAGCAGCTCGGACAGGGGCCTTACCATATATTTT. Translation: CASSSDRGLTIYF. The chain uses TRBV5-4 and TRBJ1-3, with 9 bases aligning to TRBD1. CDR1 and CDR2 (germline): SGHNT, YYREEE (reference sequence). With 3 bases clipped from V and 10 bases from J, the junction kept 5 bases outside the gene matches. CDR3 length equals 13 residues. Full variable domain (outside the CDR3, taken from reference TRBV5-4 and TRBJ1-3): ETGVTQSPTHLIKTRGQQVTLRCSSQSGHNTVSWYQQALGQGPQFIFQYYREEENGRGNFPPRFSGLQFPNYSSELNVNALELDDSALYLCASSSDRGLTIYFGEGSWLTVV.

J is TRBJ2-4 and V is TRBV13; 13 bases agree with TRBD2. The ends lost 3 bases at V and 5 bases at J; junction bases unmatched: 4. Germline CDR1 is PRHDT and CDR2 is FYEKMQ (reference sequence). The length of the CDR3 is 16 residues. This CDR3 is CASSFRTSGGENIQYF. The CDR3 region has the DNA TGTGCCAGCAGCTTTCGGACTAGCGGGGGCGAAAACATTCAGTACTTC.

The chain combines TRBV13 with TRBJ1-3, with 7 bases fitting TRBD1. This CDR3 has 17 residues. Unmatched junction bases numbered 9, after V lost 4 bases and J lost 0 bases. Germline CDR1 reads PRHDT; CDR2 reads FYEKMQ (reference sequence). CDR3 sequence: CASSSQGVPRSGNTIYF. DNA for the CDR3: TGTGCCAGCAGCTCCCAGGGGGTGCCTCGCTCTGGAAACACCATATATTTT. The full variable domain, with the rest looked up from reference TRBV13 and TRBJ1-3, is AAGVIQSPRHLIKEKRETATLKCYPIPRHDTVYWYQQGPGQDPQFLISFYEKMQSDKGSIPDRFSAQQFSDYHSELNMSSLELGDSALYFCASSSQGVPRSGNTIYFGEGSWLTVV.

The rearrangement uses TRBV4-3 and TRBJ2-7; D gene ambiguous. Germline lookup yields CDR1 LGHNA and CDR2 YSLEER. The germline V and J ends were trimmed by 0 bases and 2 bases, with 8 bases remaining between them. CDR3 length: 14 amino acids. The CDR3 region has the DNA TGCGCCAGCAGCCAAGACAGGTTTGCCTACGAGCAGTACTTC. This codes for CASSQDRFAYEQYF.

This clone was counted a single time. The chain combines TRBV5-4 with TRBJ2-3; 12 bases are shared with TRBD2. CDR1 and CDR2 from the germline V gene are SGHNT and YYREEE (reference sequence). There are 14 residues in the CDR3. Trimming cost V 4 bases and J 11 bases; bases outside gene matches: 8. CDR3 sequence: CASSHRLAGEGQYF. The CDR3 DNA reads as TGTGCCAGCAGCCACAGACTAGCGGGAGAGGGGCAGTATTTT.

V is TRBV27 and J is TRBJ2-5, with TRBD2 matching over 8 bases. V trimming: 0 bases; J trimming: 1 base; junction bases outside the gene matches: 4. The CDR3 length is 16 residues. Germline CDR1 reads MNHEY; CDR2 reads SMNVEV (reference sequence). CDR3: CASSLSSGRPQETQYF. CDR3 DNA: TGTGCCAGCAGTTTATCGAGCGGGAGACCCCAAGAGACCCAGTACTTC.

The chain uses TRBV2 and TRBJ2-1; a weak D match, TRBD2 (6 bases). The CDR3 loop spans 12 amino acids. CDR1 and CDR2 from the germline V gene are SNHLY and FYNNEI. The ends were cut back, 8 bases at V and 5 bases at J, with 10 bases in the middle. The CDR3 loop reads CASLGLNNEQFF. The CDR3 region has the DNA TGTGCCAGCCTGGGACTCAACAATGAGCAGTTCTTC.

This clone is a singleton in its sample. CDR3 nucleotides: TGTGCCAGCAGCTTAGTCCTGGGAGGGGCCGGGGAGCTGTTTTTT. Its translation: CASSLVLGGAGELFF. V usage is TRBV11-2 and J usage is TRBJ2-2; 7 nucleotides match TRBD2. Germline CDR1 and CDR2: SGHAT and FQNNGV. The CDR3 has 15 residues. V lost 1 base to trimming and J lost 6 bases; unmatched junction nucleotides: 5.

This sequence joins TRBV30 and TRBJ2-7; TRBD2 aligns across 8 bases. The length of the CDR3 is 16 residues. J was trimmed by 0 bases and V by 6 bases; bases with no gene match: 13. Per the germline V gene, CDR1 is GTSNPN and CDR2 is SVGIG (reference sequence). CDR3 amino acids: CACLGVAGPFSYEQYF. Written as DNA, the CDR3 is TGTGCCTGCCTCGGAGTAGCGGGACCATTCTCCTACGAGCAGTACTTC. Full variable domain (missing parts from reference TRBV30 and TRBJ2-7): SQTIHQWPATLVQPVGSPLSLECTVEGTSNPNLYWYRQAAGRGLQLLFYSVGIGQISSEVPQNLSASRPQDRQFILSSKKLLLSDSGFYLCACLGVAGPFSYEQYFGPGTRLTVT.

This rearrangement joins TRBV28 to TRBJ2-5; 7 bases fit TRBD2. In germline, CDR1 is MDHEN, CDR2 SYDVKM. This CDR3 has 14 amino acids. Trimming at V came to 11 bases and at J to 4 bases, leaving 13 bases not matched to a gene. The CDR3 spells CARRLWAGVETQYF. The CDR3 DNA reads TGTGCCCGTCGGCTCTGGGCGGGAGTAGAGACCCAGTACTTC.